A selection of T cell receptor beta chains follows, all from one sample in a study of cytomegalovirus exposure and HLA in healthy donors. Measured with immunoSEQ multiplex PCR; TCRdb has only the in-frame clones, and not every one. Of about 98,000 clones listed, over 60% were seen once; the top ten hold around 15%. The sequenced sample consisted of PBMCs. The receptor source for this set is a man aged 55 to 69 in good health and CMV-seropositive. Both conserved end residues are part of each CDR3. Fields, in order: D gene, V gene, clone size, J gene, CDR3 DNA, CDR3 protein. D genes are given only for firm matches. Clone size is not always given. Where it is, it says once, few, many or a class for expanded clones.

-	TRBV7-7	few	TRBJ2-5	TGTGCTAGCAGCTTAGGGTATGGGGGCCCCCAAGAGACCCAGTACTTC	CASSLGYGGPQETQYF
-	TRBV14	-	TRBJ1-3	TGTGCCAGCAGCCAAGGATTCGGCTCTGGAAACACCATATATTTT	CASSQGFGSGNTIYF
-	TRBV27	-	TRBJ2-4	TGTGCCAGCAGTTCTCGGGACAACAGATCCAAAAACATTCAGTACTTC	CASSSRDNRSKNIQYF
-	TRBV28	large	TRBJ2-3	TGTGCCACAAACAAGGAGGAAGGCACGGGAATGGGGGATACGCAGTATTTT	CATNKEEGTGMGDTQYF
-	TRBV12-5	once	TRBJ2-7	TGTGCTAGTGGTTTGGTCGGAGGGAACGAGCAGTACTTC	CASGLVGGNEQYF
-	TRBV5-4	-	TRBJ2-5	TGTGCCAGCAGCTTGCGCGTGGGGGCTCAGGAGACCCAGTACTTC	CASSLRVGAQETQYF
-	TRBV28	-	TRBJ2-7	TGTGCCAGCAGTTTGCCGGGAATAACCTACGAGCAGTACTTC	CASSLPGITYEQYF
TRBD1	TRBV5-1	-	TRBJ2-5	TGCGCCAGCACGCTATTGGGACAGATACAAGAGACCCAGTACTTC	CASTLLGQIQETQYF
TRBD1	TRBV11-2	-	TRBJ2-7	TGTGCCAGCAGCTCCCGGACAGGGAACTACGAGCAGTACTTC	CASSSRTGNYEQYF
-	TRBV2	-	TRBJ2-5	TGTGCCAGCAGTGAAGGTGCCGGGGATGGCGAGACCCAGTACTTC	CASSEGAGDGETQYF
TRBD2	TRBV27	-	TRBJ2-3	TGTGCCAGCAAGGTCTGGCGGGGGGGCTTGTCGGCAGATACGCAGTATTTT	CASKVWRGGLSADTQYF
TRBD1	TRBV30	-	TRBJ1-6	TGTGCCTGGAGGAGCCGACAGGGGTATAATTCACCCCTCCACTTT	CAWRSRQGYNSPLHF
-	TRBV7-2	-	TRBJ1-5	TGTGCCAGCAGCCCCAGGGTTAGCAATCAGCCCCAGCATTTT	CASSPRVSNQPQHF
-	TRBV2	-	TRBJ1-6	TGTGCCAGCAGTAACGTCGGGGGAAGGGTTAATTCACCCCTCCACTTT	CASSNVGGRVNSPLHF
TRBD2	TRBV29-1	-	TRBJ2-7	TGCAGCGCCACTAGCGGGGGCACGGGGGAGCAGTACTTC	CSATSGGTGEQYF